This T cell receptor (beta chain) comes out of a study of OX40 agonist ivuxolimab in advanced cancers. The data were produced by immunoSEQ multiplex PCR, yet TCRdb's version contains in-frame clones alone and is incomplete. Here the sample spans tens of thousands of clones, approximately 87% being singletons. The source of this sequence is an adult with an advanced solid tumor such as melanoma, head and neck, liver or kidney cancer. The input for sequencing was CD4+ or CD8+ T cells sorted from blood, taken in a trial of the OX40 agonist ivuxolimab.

The CDR3 DNA reads TGTGCCATCAGTCGGGGACAGGGGGATGGCTACACCTTC. Residues: CAISRGQGDGYTF. The V and J genes are TRBV10-3 and TRBJ1-2, with 11 bases fitting TRBD1. J gave up 6 bases and V 5 bases, and 2 bases lay outside the gene matches. Germline V gene lookup returns CDR1 ENHRY and CDR2 SYGVKD. This CDR3 contains 13 residues.